This TCR beta chain was recovered during a study of cytomegalovirus exposure and HLA in healthy donors. CDR3 length: 16 residues. Looked up from germline, CDR1 is SGHKS and CDR2 is YYEKEE (reference sequence). V was pared by 3 bases and J by 0 bases, with 15 bases between. Concerning this clone: Antigen specificity is unknown.

PCR involved 60 Vbeta and 13 Jbeta primers. Produced via immunoSEQ multiplex PCR; TCRdb's table is partial and in-frame only. The sample has almost 65,000 clones; over 75% are singletons. The study's findings and limits: Being productive about 87% or about 30% of the time was typical of most TCR beta V segments in an earlier analysis.

The genes are TRBV5-5 and TRBJ1-1; perhaps TRBD1 as D (6 bases). The source of this sequence is a male donor in good health and CMV-seropositive. What was sequenced was PBMCs. In nucleotides, the CDR3 is TGTGCCAGCAGCTGGGACCCACAGGGCGTGAACACTGAAGCTTTCTTT. Its protein product is CASSWDPQGVNTEAFF.